The source of this T cell receptor beta chain is a study of cytomegalovirus exposure and HLA in healthy donors. Germline CDR1 and CDR2: SGDLS and YYNGEE. The CDR3 totals 18 residues. Trimming at V came to 0 bases and at J to 3 bases, leaving 8 bases not matched to a gene. Method: immunoSEQ multiplex PCR; TCRdb's copy keeps in-frame clones and lacks some. The sample has roughly 330,000 clones, roughly 87% seen once. This chain uses TRBV9 with TRBJ2-1; TRBD2 aligns across 11 bases. Material: PBMCs. The clonotype comes from a woman under 40 in good health and CMV-seropositive. CDR3 sequence: CASSVASGGPSDYNEQFF. The CDR3 DNA follows: TGTGCCAGCAGCGTAGCTAGCGGGGGGCCGTCCGACTACAATGAGCAGTTCTTC. Full variable domain (outside the CDR3, taken from reference TRBV9 and TRBJ2-1): DSGVTQTPKHLITATGQRVTLRCSPRSGDLSVYWYQQSLDQGLQFLIQYYNGEERAKGNILERFSAQQFPDLHSELNLSSLELGDSALYFCASSVASGGPSDYNEQFFGPGTRLTVL.